This TCR beta chain was observed in a study of metastatic and nonmetastatic thyroid tumors. The ends were cut back, 3 bases at V and 5 bases at J, with 16 bases in the middle. The CDR3 runs 15 residues. CDR1 is SNHLY and CDR2 is FYNNEI in the germline V gene. TCRdb used MiXCR to call clones anew from the PCR reads. The sample holds several thousand clones, roughly 29% seen once. This clone is classed as medium-sized (0.01 to 0.1%). Until they underwent thyroid surgery, no patient had received any treatment. The sample comprised adjacent normal tissue. This clonotype was sampled from a female donor with papillary thyroid cancer or a benign thyroid nodule (not recorded which). Some clones in this sample may be carry-over from other donors' samples. The chain employs TRBV2 and TRBJ2-5; D is perhaps TRBD1 (6 bases). CDR3 loop: CASSDQAGDGETQYF. The CDR3 nucleotides read TGTGCCAGCAGTGACCAAGCAGGGGATGGGGAGACCCAGTACTTC.